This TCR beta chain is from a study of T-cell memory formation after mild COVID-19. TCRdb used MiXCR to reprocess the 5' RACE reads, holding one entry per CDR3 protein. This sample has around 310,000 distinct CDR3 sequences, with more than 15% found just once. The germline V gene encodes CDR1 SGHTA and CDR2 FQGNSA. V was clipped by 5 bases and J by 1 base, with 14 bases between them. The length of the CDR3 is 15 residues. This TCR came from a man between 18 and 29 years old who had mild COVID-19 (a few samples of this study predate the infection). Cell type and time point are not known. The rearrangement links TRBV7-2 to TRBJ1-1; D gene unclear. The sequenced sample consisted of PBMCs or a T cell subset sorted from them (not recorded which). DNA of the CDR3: TGTGCCAGCAGCACCTCACGGGCTAAGAACACTGAAGCTTTCTTT. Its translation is CASSTSRAKNTEAFF.